Sequencing of this T cell receptor beta chain was carried out in a study of human T cells and chemical hapten exposure (dated by TCRdb to the early 2020s). Notes on the research overall: For sensitization, 2% DPC in acetone was applied to a roughly 2 cm by roughly 2 cm area of upper inner arm skin. Patients additionally received weekly therapeutic DPC doses to the scalp throughout the roughly 25-week study period. Patch testing on the upper back used Finn chambers containing 0.01% DPC, with scoring done after 6 days according to International Contact Dermatitis Research Group standards. Most of the patients in the cohort were female, and the cohort covered alopecia areata with under or over 50% scalp involvement, alopecia totalis and alopecia universalis. Libraries were pooled for sequencing, and variation in per-sample TCR yields was attributed mainly to small differences in library volumes within the pool. This study followed changes in the peripheral blood TCR repertoire in vivo during primary and secondary sensitization of alopecia patients to the hapten diphenylcyclopropenone (DPC). Blood was sampled from patients pre-sensitization (week 0) and at 2, 6 and about 24 weeks after DPC sensitization. Twenty-nine alopecia patients gave blood for TCR sequencing at one to four time points (pre-sensitization, 2, 6 and 24 weeks).

Of note for this clonotype: What this receptor recognizes is not known. It has no much larger one-base neighbor in the sample; base qualities were not kept.

From cysteine to phenylalanine, the CDR3 is 12 amino acids long. Just CDR3 DNA is preserved here, 36 bases in frame from base 1. CDR1 and CDR2 were assigned from the germline V gene as SQVTM and ANQGSEA. Trimming at the junction amounts to 6 bases on V and 3 bases on J, and the germline ends lie 11 bases apart. The intended sense of this specimen's time point label: pre-sensitization, week 0. Sample treatment or condition, as interpreted from the label and publication: therapeutic diphenylcyclopropenone sensitization with weekly scalp DPC. At every patch-test visit, the blood draw took place before the patch test was put on. To be eligible, patients had to be aged 18 to 70, diagnosed with alopecia and judged suitable for DPC therapy, while pregnant patients were excluded. Total RNA was isolated from unfractionated whole blood collected in Tempus Blood RNA tubes. The library relied on RACE. For sequencing, a NextSeq 500 was employed. Library preparation attached unique molecular identifiers to individual cDNA molecules for quantitative, reproducible TCR counting. For every blood RNA sample, sequencing covered both the TCR alpha and TCR beta chains. From the authors' description of their analysis: Samples had a median of roughly 98,000 TCRs, with a range from 23,224 to 690,600. V, J and CDR3 annotation of the TCR reads was carried out using the Decombinator software suite. Every sample was subsampled to the same number of TCRs (28,000) for the PS versus PT1 abundance plots. Expanded TCRs were defined as absent before sensitization and observed at least eight times at the 2-week time point. The public reads were run again by TCRdb, first through fastp at Q25 and then through MiXCR, and only productive beta chains were kept. Entries that share a CDR3 protein sequence are merged under the most common genes and DNA. The V and J calls follow TCRdb's processing rather than the paper's. The sample data list 190,000 or so distinct CDR3 sequences, and about 31% of these were observed just once. The ten largest clones capture 2.5% to 3.5% of the sample.

The paper's findings and limits, for the study overall: No change with DPC sensitization was found in the number of TCRs above 1 in 1000 frequency, and no evidence of global repertoire structure alterations was found. After repeated subsampling, the strength of the expansion versus patch-test correlation and the threshold at which it became significant changed. All patients had alopecia, a presumed autoimmune disease, so their immune response might differ from that of healthy individuals. Compared with pre-sensitization or healthy control sets, expanded TCRs formed significantly more large CDR3 similarity clusters, which is consistent with antigen-driven responses. A positive correlation was found between the number of PT1 expanded TCRs and patch test score, with significance reached at thresholds 8, 16 and 32 but not 4.

This sample comprised whole blood, obtained in connection with sensitization to the hapten diphenylcyclopropenone (DPC). Recombination joined TRBV29-1 with TRBJ2-5, with no confident D gene call. This TCR derives from a woman aged 25 to 39 with alopecia areata. Some clones in this sample may be carry-over from other donors' samples. The CDR3 amino acid sequence is: CSVSRPKETQYF. The nucleotide sequence is TGCAGCGTGAGCAGACCCAAAGAGACCCAGTACTTC.